This T cell receptor (beta chain) was recovered during a study of T cell repertoires in cytomegalovirus infection. Overall study: Shared public TCR beta signatures pointed to both CMV infection and a matching HLA type.

V lost 3 bases, J lost 6 bases, and 6 bases lay in between. The CDR3 totals 12 residues. Per the germline V gene, CDR1 is SGHTA and CDR2 is FQGNSA. One entry per CDR3 protein results from TCRdb running MiXCR on the reads. The sample records approximately 290,000 distinct CDR3 sequences, over 20% being singletons. Many counts were recorded for this clonotype. The receptor was isolated from a human donor in good health (CMV status not recorded). Some clones in this sample may be carry-over from other donors' samples. The specimen was PBMCs. This chain links TRBV7-2 with TRBJ2-1, with D uncertain. CDR3 nucleotide sequence: TGTGCCAGCAGCTTGACGAGCAATGAGCAGTTCTTC. Translating gives CASSLTSNEQFF.